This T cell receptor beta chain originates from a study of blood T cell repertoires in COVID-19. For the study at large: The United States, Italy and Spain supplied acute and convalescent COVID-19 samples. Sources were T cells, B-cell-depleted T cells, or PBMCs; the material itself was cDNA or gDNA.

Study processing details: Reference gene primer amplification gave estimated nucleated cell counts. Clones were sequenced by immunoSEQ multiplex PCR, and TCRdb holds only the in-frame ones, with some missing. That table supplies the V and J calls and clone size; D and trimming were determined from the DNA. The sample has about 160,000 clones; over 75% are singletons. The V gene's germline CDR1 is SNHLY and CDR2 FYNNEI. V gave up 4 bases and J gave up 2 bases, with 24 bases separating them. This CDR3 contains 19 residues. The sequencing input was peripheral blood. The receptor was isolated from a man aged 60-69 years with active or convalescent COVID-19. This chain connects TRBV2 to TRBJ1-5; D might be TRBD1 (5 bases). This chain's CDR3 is CASSVLEGAPLLGNQPQHF. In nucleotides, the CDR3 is TGTGCCAGCAGTGTTTTAGAAGGGGCTCCTCTCCTGGGCAATCAGCCCCAGCATTTT.